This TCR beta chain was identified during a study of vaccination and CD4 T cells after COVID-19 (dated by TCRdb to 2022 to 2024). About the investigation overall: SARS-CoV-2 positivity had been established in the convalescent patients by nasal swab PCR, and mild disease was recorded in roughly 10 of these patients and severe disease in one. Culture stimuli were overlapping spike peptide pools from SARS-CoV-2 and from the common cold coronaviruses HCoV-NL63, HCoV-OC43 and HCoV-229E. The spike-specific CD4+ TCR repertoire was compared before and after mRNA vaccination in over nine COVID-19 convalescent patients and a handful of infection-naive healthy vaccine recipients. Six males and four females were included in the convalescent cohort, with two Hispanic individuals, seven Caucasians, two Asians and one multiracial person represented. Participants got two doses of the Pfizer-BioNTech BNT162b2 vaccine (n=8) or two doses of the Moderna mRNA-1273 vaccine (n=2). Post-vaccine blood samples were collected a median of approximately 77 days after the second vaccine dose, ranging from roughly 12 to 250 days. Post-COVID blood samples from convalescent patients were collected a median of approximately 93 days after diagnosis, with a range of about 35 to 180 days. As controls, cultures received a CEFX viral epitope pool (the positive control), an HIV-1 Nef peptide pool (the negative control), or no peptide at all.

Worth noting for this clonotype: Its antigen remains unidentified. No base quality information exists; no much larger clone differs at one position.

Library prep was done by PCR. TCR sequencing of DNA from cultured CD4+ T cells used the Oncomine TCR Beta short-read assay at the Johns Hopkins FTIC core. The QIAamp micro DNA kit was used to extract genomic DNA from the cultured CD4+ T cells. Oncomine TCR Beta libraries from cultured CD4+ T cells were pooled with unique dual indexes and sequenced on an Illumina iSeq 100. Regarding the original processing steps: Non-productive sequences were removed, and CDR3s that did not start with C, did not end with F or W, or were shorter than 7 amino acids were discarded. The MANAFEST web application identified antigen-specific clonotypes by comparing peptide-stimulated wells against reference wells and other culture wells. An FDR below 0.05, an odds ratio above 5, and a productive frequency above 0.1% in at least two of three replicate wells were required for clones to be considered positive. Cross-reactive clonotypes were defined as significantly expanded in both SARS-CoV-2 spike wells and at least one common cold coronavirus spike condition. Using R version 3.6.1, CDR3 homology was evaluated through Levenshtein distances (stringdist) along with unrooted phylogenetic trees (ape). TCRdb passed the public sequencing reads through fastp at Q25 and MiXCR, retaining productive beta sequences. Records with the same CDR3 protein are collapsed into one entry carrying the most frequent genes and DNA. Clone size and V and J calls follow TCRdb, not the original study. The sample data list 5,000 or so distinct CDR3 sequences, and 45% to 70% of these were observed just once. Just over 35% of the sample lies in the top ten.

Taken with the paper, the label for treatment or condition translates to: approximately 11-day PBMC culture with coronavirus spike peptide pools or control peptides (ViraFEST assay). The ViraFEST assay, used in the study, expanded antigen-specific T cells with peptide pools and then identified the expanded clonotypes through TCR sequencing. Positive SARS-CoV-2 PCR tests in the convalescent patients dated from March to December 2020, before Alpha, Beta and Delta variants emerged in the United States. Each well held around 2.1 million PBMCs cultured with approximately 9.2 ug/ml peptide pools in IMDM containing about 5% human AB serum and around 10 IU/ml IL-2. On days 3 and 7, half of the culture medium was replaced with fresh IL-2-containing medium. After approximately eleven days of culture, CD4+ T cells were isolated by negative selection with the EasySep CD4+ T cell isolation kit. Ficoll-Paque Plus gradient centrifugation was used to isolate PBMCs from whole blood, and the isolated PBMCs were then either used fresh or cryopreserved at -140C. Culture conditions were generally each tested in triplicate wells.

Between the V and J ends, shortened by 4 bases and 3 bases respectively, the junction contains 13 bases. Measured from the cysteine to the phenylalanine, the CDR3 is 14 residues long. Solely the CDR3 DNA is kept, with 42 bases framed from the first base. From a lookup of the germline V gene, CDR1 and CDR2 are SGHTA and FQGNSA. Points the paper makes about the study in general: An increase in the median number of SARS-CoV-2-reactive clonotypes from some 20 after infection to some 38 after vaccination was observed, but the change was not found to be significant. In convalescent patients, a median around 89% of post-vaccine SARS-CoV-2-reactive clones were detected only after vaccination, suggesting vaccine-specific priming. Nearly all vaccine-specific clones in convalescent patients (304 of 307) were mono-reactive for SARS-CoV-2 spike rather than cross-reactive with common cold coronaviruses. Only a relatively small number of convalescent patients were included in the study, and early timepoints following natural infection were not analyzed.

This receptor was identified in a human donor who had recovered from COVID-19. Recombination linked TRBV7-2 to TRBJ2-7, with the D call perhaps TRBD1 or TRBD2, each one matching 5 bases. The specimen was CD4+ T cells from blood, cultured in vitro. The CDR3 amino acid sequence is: CASSWDGYGYEQYF. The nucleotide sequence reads TGTGCCAGCAGCTGGGACGGCTATGGCTACGAGCAGTACTTC.